This T cell receptor beta chain stems from a study of blood T cell repertoires in COVID-19. Profiling relied on immunoSEQ multiplex PCR, and the TCRdb table lists in-frame clones only, not all of them. Altogether 300,000 to 350,000 clones are present, 70% to 90% being singletons, with the ten largest covering 4% to 5.5%. The sequence derives from a middle-aged woman with acute COVID-19. Source material: PBMCs or T cells enriched from blood (not recorded which).

The CDR3 sequence is CASSFVPPRGPYNEQFF. DNA for the CDR3: TGTGCCAGCAGCTTTGTTCCCCCACGAGGTCCCTACAATGAGCAGTTCTTC. The chain links TRBV7-9 to TRBJ2-1; D remains unclear. The CDR3 length is 17 residues. V shed 3 bases and J shed 2 bases, with 17 bases lying between them. Looked up from germline, CDR1 is SEHNR and CDR2 is FQNEAQ (reference sequence).